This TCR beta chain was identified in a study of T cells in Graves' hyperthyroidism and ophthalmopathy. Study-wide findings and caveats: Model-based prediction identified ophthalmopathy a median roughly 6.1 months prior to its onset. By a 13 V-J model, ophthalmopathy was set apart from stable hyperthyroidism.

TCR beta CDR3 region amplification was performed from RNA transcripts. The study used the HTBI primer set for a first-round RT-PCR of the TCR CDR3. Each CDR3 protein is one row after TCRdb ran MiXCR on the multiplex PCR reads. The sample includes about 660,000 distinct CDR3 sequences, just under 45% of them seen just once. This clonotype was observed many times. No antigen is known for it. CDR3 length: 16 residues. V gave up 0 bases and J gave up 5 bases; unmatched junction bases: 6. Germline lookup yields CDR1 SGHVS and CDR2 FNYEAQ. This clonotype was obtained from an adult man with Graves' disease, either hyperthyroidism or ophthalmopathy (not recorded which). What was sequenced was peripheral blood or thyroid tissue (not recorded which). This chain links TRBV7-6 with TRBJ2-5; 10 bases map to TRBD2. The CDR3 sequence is CASSLASGGAGETQYF. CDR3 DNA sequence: TGTGCCAGCAGCTTAGCAAGCGGGGGGGCCGGTGAGACCCAGTACTTC. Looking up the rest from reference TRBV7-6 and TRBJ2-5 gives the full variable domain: GAGVSQSPRYKVTKRGQDVALRCDPISGHVSLYWYRQALGQGPEFLTYFNYEAQQDKSGLPNDRFSAERPEGSISTLTIQRTEQRDSAMYRCASSLASGGAGETQYFGPGTRLLVL.